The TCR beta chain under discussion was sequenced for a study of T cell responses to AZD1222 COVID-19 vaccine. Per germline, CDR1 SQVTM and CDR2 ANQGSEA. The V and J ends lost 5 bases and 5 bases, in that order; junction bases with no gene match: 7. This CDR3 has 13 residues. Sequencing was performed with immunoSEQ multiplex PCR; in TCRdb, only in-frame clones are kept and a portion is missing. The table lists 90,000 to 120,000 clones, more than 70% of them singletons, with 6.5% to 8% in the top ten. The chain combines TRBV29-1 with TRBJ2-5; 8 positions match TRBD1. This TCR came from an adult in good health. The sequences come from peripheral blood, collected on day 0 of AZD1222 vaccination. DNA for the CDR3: TGCAGCGTTCCCCAGGGGGCTGCGGAGACCCAGTACTTC. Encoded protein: CSVPQGAAETQYF.